These 27 T cell receptor beta chains originate from one sample sequenced in a study of blood T cells in healthy people across ages. Sample-barcoded 5' priming and a J-beta primer mix drove a second PCR of about 7 to 11 cycles. Each CDR3 protein gets one entry after TCRdb re-called the 5' RACE reads with MiXCR. This sample has approximately 1.5 million distinct CDR3 sequences, with around 36% found just once. The sequenced sample was blood. The source of these receptors is a woman between 25 and 40 years old in good health.

As concerns this clonotype: A single base separates this from a much larger clone, so it may be a read error. The V gene is TRBV29-1, the J gene TRBJ2-3; 10 bases agree with TRBD2. CDR1 SQVTM and CDR2 ANQGSEA come from the germline V gene. This CDR3 has 14 residues. The V gene end was trimmed by 7 bases and the J gene end by 2 bases; junction bases not matched to a gene: 6. The CDR3 spells CSATSGANTDTQYF. The DNA for the CDR3 is TGCAGCGCAACTAGCGGGGCAAACACAGATACGCAGTATTTT.

This clonotype was recorded a few times. The chain couples TRBV5-1 to TRBJ2-1; no clear D. With 1 base removed from V and 10 bases from J, the gap between germline ends came to 6 bases. CDR3 length: 11 residues. Germline V lookup: CDR1 SGHRS, CDR2 YFSETQ. The CDR3 reads CASSLLTEQFF. The CDR3 bases are TGCGCCAGCAGCTTGCTGACCGAGCAGTTCTTC.

This chain joins TRBV6-5 and TRBJ1-5; D remains ambiguous. The ends were cut back, 8 bases at V and 3 bases at J, with 8 bases in the middle. The length of the CDR3 is 12 residues. CDR1 and CDR2 (germline): MNHEY, SVGAGI. CDR3 sequence reads: CASGLVNQPQHF. The CDR3 DNA reads TGTGCCAGCGGACTGGTCAATCAGCCCCAGCATTTT.

J is TRBJ2-7 and V is TRBV20-1; no firm D call. This CDR3 contains 14 residues. Germline values: CDR1 DFQATT, CDR2 SNEGSKA (reference sequence). The V end was cut by 5 bases, the J end by 3 bases, with 17 bases between. In DNA form, the CDR3 reads TGCAGTGCTGCAAGTGCACATCATATCTACGAGCAGTACTTC. This sequence encodes CSAASAHHIYEQYF.

Comments on this clonotype: Sequence at one end of the junction differs from germline and may be a read error. The chain couples TRBV20-1 to TRBJ2-1; TRBD2 might be the D (6 bases). The CDR3 totals 14 residues. Germline loops: CDR1 DFQATT, CDR2 SNEGSKA (reference sequence). The CDR3, as DNA: TGCAGTGCTAGTCCTCTAGCGAGCCACAATGAACAGTTCTTC. Amino acids: CSASPLASHNEQFF.

This clonotype has a handful of counts. V is TRBV5-1 and J is TRBJ2-1, with TRBD2 identical over 8 bases. In germline, CDR1 is SGHRS, CDR2 YFSETQ. The CDR3 totals 16 residues. The junction had 11 bases not matched to a gene; V was cut back by 3 bases and J by 6 bases. Here the CDR3 DNA reads TGCGCCAGCAGCTGGGGTTTAGCGGGACCTACCAATGAGCAGTTCTTC. It translates to CASSWGLAGPTNEQFF.

The chain has TRBV4-2 and TRBJ2-7, with D tentatively TRBD2 (6 bases). The CDR3 extends over 16 amino acids. Germline V gene data show CDR1 as LGHNA and CDR2 as YNFKEQ. Trimming took 3 bases from V and 0 from J, leaving 15 bases between them. CDR3 region: CASSHSVSGSSYEQYF. The CDR3, as DNA: TGTGCCAGCAGCCATAGCGTTAGCGGTAGCTCCTACGAGCAGTACTTC.

This clonotype was found many times. J is TRBJ2-7 and V is TRBV4-1, with 7 bases that match TRBD1. The CDR3 runs to 15 residues. With V trimmed by 0 bases and J by 4 bases, 6 bases remained unmatched. Germline-derived CDR1 and CDR2 are MGHRA and YSYEKL. The CDR3 sequence: CASSQEGARGYEQYF. Here the CDR3 DNA reads TGCGCCAGCAGCCAAGAAGGCGCCAGGGGGTACGAGCAGTACTTC.

This clonotype was counted many times. The V and J genes are TRBV7-2 and TRBJ2-1; D gene unclear. V was shortened by 7 bases and J by 4 bases, with 11 bases between the two germline ends. Germline CDR1 reads SGHTA; CDR2 reads FQGNSA. This CDR3 has 13 residues. The CDR3: CASTPNTYNEQFF. The CDR3 DNA reads TGTGCCAGCACCCCAAATACTTACAATGAGCAGTTCTTC.

The chain uses TRBV12-3 or TRBV12-4 and TRBJ2-1; 14 bases fit TRBD2. V lost 4 bases, J lost 0 bases, and 5 bases stayed unmatched. This CDR3 spans 18 amino acids. CDR3 bases: TGTGCCAGCAGTTCGGGACTAGCGGGGGCGAGCTCCTACAATGAGCAGTTCTTC. Translation gives CASSSGLAGASSYNEQFF.

A few counts support this clonotype. The rearrangement uses TRBV7-9 and TRBJ2-3; TRBD1 might be the D (6 bases). CDR3 length equals 17 residues. Between the trimmed V and J ends, which lost 0 bases and 0 bases, there was a span of 13 bases. The germline V gene encodes CDR1 SEHNR and CDR2 FQNEAQ (reference sequence). The CDR3 DNA is TGTGCCAGCAGCTTAGCGCTGGGGGCCCCTAGCACAGATACGCAGTATTTT. Its protein product is CASSLALGAPSTDTQYF. Together with reference TRBV7-9 and TRBJ2-3, the CDR3 gives the full variable domain: DTGVSQNPRHKITKRGQNVTFRCDPISEHNRLYWYRQTLGQGPEFLTYFQNEAQLEKSRLLSDRFSAERPKGSFSTLEIQRTEQGDSAMYLCASSLALGAPSTDTQYFGPGTRLTVL.

With regard to this clonotype: Germline and junction disagree at one end, which may indicate a read error. The chain employs TRBV13 and TRBJ1-1; D is unclear. The germline CDR1 and CDR2 sequences are PRHDT and FYEKMQ (reference sequence). CDR3 length: 13 amino acids. The CDR3 sequence is CASNLTGTLGAFF. The CDR3 DNA reads as TGTGCCAGCAACTTAACTGGTACCCTTGGAGCTTTCTTT.

The J gene is TRBJ1-2, the V gene TRBV13; D remains unclear. CDR3 length: 13 amino acids. CDR1 is PRHDT, CDR2 FYEKMQ, per germline (reference sequence). Trimming removed 4 bases from V and 7 bases from J, with 13 bases in between. In DNA form, the CDR3 reads TGTGCCAGCAGCTATACTCAGGCGAGTGGCTACACCTTC. Translated, it gives CASSYTQASGYTF.

The CDR3 here is CASSLGHKGMLWNGYTF. DNA for the CDR3: TGTGCCAGCAGCTTGGGCCACAAGGGTATGCTGTGGAATGGCTACACCTTC. This chain joins TRBV5-6 and TRBJ1-2, with D hard to call. The CDR3 runs 17 residues. Germline values: CDR1 SGHDT, CDR2 YYEEEE. Trimming shortened V by 0 bases and J by 6 bases, and 21 bases separated the two germline ends.

The chain is built from TRBV6-1 and TRBJ2-7; 7 bases agree with TRBD1. The CDR3 contains 14 residues. V was pared by 4 bases and J by 4 bases, with 7 bases of the junction left unmatched. The germline V gene has CDR1 MNHNS and CDR2 SASEGT. The CDR3 here is CASSGRDSTYEQYF. The CDR3 nucleotides are TGTGCCAGCAGTGGAAGGGACAGCACATACGAGCAGTACTTC.

The chain combines TRBV20-1 with TRBJ2-5; 9 bases fit TRBD2. This CDR3 region has 13 residues. The germline V gene has CDR1 DFQATT and CDR2 SNEGSKA (reference sequence). The V segment lost 6 bases and the J segment 5 bases; nucleotides outside the gene matches: 7. CDR3 amino acids: CSAAGTSWETQYF. The CDR3 DNA follows: TGCAGTGCAGCCGGGACTAGCTGGGAGACCCAGTACTTC.

The table lists this clonotype with a few counts. V and J are TRBV10-3 and TRBJ1-4, with D uncertain. V was trimmed by 7 bases and J by 11 bases, leaving 14 bases between them. This CDR3 contains 12 residues. The germline V gene has CDR1 ENHRY and CDR2 SYGVKD. The CDR3 DNA is TGTGCCATCACTGATTCGACGGGCAAACTGTTTTTT. It yields the protein CAITDSTGKLFF.

This clonotype was found a few times. The CDR3 coding sequence is TGTGCCAGCAGTTCAGACTTCCAGGGGCCCGGGATGGGGGGTGAAGCTTTCTTT. Translation gives CASSSDFQGPGMGGEAFF. The genes are TRBV27 and TRBJ1-1, with D possibly TRBD1 on 6 matching bases. The germline gives CDR1 MNHEY, CDR2 SMNVEV (reference sequence). The CDR3 runs 18 residues. V shed 4 bases and J shed 7 bases, with 28 bases lying between them.

Remarks on this clonotype: Germline is not matched at one junction end, which may reflect a read error. The chain joins TRBV25-1 to TRBJ2-5; 8 nucleotides line up with TRBD1. In germline, CDR1 is MGHDK, CDR2 SYGVNS. The CDR3 contains 15 residues. The CDR3 reads CTSSEYVRGRKTQYF. In DNA, the CDR3 is TGTACCAGCAGTGAATACGTCAGGGGGCGAAAGACCCAGTACTTC.

The chain joins TRBV6-6 to TRBJ2-7; D perhaps matches TRBD1 (6 bases). V was trimmed by 6 bases and J by 1 base, leaving 16 bases between them. Germline CDR1 reads MNHNY; CDR2 reads SVGAGI (reference sequence). This CDR3 is built from 15 residues. The CDR3 coding sequence is TGTGCCAGCAGGGAACAGGGAGTAGGGTCCTACGAGCAGTACTTC. Amino acids: CASREQGVGSYEQYF.

The rearrangement links TRBV6-1 to TRBJ2-3, with TRBD2 matching over 8 bases. In germline, CDR1 is MNHNS, CDR2 SASEGT. After removal of 6 bases from V and 4 bases from J, the junction contained 15 bases not matched to a gene. This CDR3 contains 17 residues. CDR3 protein: CASRPTGLAGGADTQYF. The CDR3 DNA sequence: TGTGCCAGCAGACCCACCGGACTAGCAGGAGGGGCAGATACGCAGTATTTT.

The table lists this clonotype with a few counts. The chain recombines TRBV5-5 with TRBJ2-7, with unresolved D. From germline, CDR1 is SGHKS and CDR2 YYEKEE (reference sequence). V shed 0 bases and J shed 0 bases, with 7 bases lying between them. This CDR3 has 14 amino acids. The CDR3: CASSLETTSYEQYF. In nucleotides, the CDR3 is TGTGCCAGCAGCTTGGAGACAACCTCCTACGAGCAGTACTTC.

This clonotype was seen only a few times. V gene TRBV4-1 combines with J gene TRBJ2-7; perhaps TRBD2 as D (5 bases). This CDR3 spans 14 amino acids. Germline-derived CDR1 and CDR2 are MGHRA and YSYEKL. The V end was cut by 6 bases, the J end by 4 bases, with 16 bases between. The CDR3: CASSYDGEVYEQYF. DNA of the CDR3: TGCGCCAGCAGTTACGACGGGGAAGTATACGAGCAGTACTTC.

V usage is TRBV18 and J usage is TRBJ2-1, with no clear D. The germline gives CDR1 KGHSH, CDR2 LQKENI. Trimming cost V 7 bases and J 3 bases, with 13 bases left between them. The CDR3 length is 14 residues. This CDR3 reads CASLTSAVYNEQFF. In DNA, the CDR3 is TGTGCCAGCTTAACGTCCGCCGTCTACAATGAGCAGTTCTTC. The entire variable domain, with the rest obtained from reference TRBV18 and TRBJ2-1, is as follows: NAGVMQNPRHLVRRRGQEARLRCSPMKGHSHVYWYRQLPEEGLKFMVYLQKENIIDESGMPKERFSAEFPKEGPSILRIQQVVRGDSAAYFCASLTSAVYNEQFFGPGTRLTVL.

This clonotype occurred many times. The V gene is TRBV28, the J gene TRBJ2-5; D not certain. Trimming shortened V by 7 bases and J by 1 base, and 10 bases separated the two germline ends. The germline V gene has CDR1 MDHEN and CDR2 SYDVKM. There are 13 residues in the CDR3. The CDR3 region is CASTPVAQETQYF. CDR3 coding DNA: TGTGCCAGCACCCCAGTCGCCCAAGAGACCCAGTACTTC.

This clonotype was seen a few times. The CDR3 coding sequence is TGTGCCAGCAGTTCAAACCCAGGGCCCGGCAATGAGCAGTTCTTC. It translates to CASSSNPGPGNEQFF. The chain recombines TRBV5-8 with TRBJ2-1, with a tentative D call TRBD1 (5 bases). The CDR3 extends over 15 amino acids. Germline-derived CDR1 and CDR2 are SGHTS and YDEGEE. Trimming removed 5 bases at V and 6 bases at J, with 18 bases between.

The V gene is TRBV11-2, the J gene TRBJ1-4; TRBD1 is a possible D gene (5 bases). Germline V CDR1 and CDR2: SGHAT, FQNNGV. V lost 5 bases and J 5 bases, leaving 18 bases between the germline ends. The CDR3 contains 16 residues. The CDR3 sequence: CASSAPAAGINEKLFF. DNA of the CDR3: TGTGCCAGCAGCGCCCCGGCGGCAGGGATAAATGAAAAACTGTTTTTT.